The rows below give T cell receptor beta chains drawn from one sample of a study of CD8 T cells in ankylosing spondylitis. One entry per CDR3 protein results from TCRdb running MiXCR on the 5' RACE reads. The sample consists of about 360,000 distinct CDR3 sequences, approximately 22% of them appearing once. Sequencing input: blood, either unsorted or a sorted T cell fraction (not recorded which). All receptors derive from a male donor with ankylosing spondylitis or in good health (not recorded which). Both conserved end residues are part of each CDR3. A D gene is named only where the DNA matches it firmly. Some rows mark clone size as missing; the rest say once, few, many or name a class of expanded clone.

J gene: TRBJ2-1
V gene: TRBV2
clone size: -
D gene: -
CDR3 protein: CASSAGQLSYNEQFF
CDR3 DNA: TGTGCCAGCAGTGCCGGGCAACTCTCCTACAATGAGCAGTTCTTC

J gene: TRBJ2-5
V gene: TRBV29-1
clone size: -
D gene: TRBD1
CDR3 protein: CSVEDWPGGQETQYF
CDR3 DNA: TGCAGCGTTGAAGATTGGCCAGGGGGCCAAGAGACCCAGTACTTC

J gene: TRBJ2-3
V gene: TRBV14
clone size: -
D gene: -
CDR3 protein: CASSPYASAWDTQYF
CDR3 DNA: TGTGCCAGCAGCCCCTATGCCTCCGCCTGGGATACGCAGTATTTT

J gene: TRBJ2-5
V gene: TRBV7-2
clone size: -
D gene: -
CDR3 protein: CASSLVAGKIETQYF
CDR3 DNA: TGTGCCAGCAGCTTAGTGGCCGGGAAGATAGAGACCCAGTACTTC

J gene: TRBJ2-1
V gene: TRBV7-6
clone size: -
D gene: -
CDR3 protein: CASSLVIGSSYNEQFF
CDR3 DNA: TGTGCCAGCAGCTTAGTTATCGGCAGCTCCTACAATGAGCAGTTCTTC

J gene: TRBJ2-1
V gene: TRBV6-1
clone size: few
D gene: -
CDR3 protein: CASRPRDTDYNEQFF
CDR3 DNA: TGTGCCAGCAGACCTAGGGACACCGATTACAATGAGCAGTTCTTC

J gene: TRBJ2-5
V gene: TRBV7-9
clone size: -
D gene: -
CDR3 protein: CASSHSGSQETQYF
CDR3 DNA: TGTGCCAGCAGCCACTCAGGGTCCCAAGAGACCCAGTACTTC

J gene: TRBJ2-5
V gene: TRBV7-2
clone size: few
D gene: -
CDR3 protein: CASSFGGGWETQYF
CDR3 DNA: TGTGCCAGCAGCTTCGGAGGGGGCTGGGAGACCCAGTACTTC

J gene: TRBJ2-5
V gene: TRBV6-5
clone size: -
D gene: -
CDR3 protein: CATRFGETQYF
CDR3 DNA: TGTGCCACCCGCTTTGGGGAGACCCAGTACTTC

J gene: TRBJ2-7
V gene: TRBV27
clone size: -
D gene: -
CDR3 protein: CASSPDRPPGEQYF
CDR3 DNA: TGTGCCAGCAGTCCAGACAGGCCCCCAGGGGAGCAGTACTTC

J gene: TRBJ2-3
V gene: TRBV27
clone size: few
D gene: -
CDR3 protein: CASSKRAEGDTQYF
CDR3 DNA: TGTGCCAGCAGTAAGCGGGCAGAGGGGGATACGCAGTATTTT

J gene: TRBJ2-7
V gene: TRBV13
clone size: -
D gene: -
CDR3 protein: CASSLGLGQGFHEQYF
CDR3 DNA: TGTGCCAGCAGCTTAGGCCTTGGCCAGGGTTTCCACGAGCAGTACTTC

J gene: TRBJ2-7
V gene: TRBV4-1
clone size: -
D gene: -
CDR3 protein: CASSLLMGRNEQYF
CDR3 DNA: TGCGCCAGCAGTCTCTTGATGGGCAGGAACGAGCAGTACTTC

J gene: TRBJ1-2
V gene: TRBV29-1
clone size: few
D gene: -
CDR3 protein: CSVRDGHYGYTF
CDR3 DNA: TGCAGCGTCCGGGACGGCCACTATGGCTACACCTTC

J gene: TRBJ2-1
V gene: TRBV20-1
clone size: few
D gene: TRBD2
CDR3 protein: CSGAGNYNEQFF
CDR3 DNA: TGCAGTGGAGCGGGGAACTACAATGAGCAGTTCTTC

J gene: TRBJ2-1
V gene: TRBV5-1
clone size: many
D gene: TRBD2
CDR3 protein: CASSLGLAGRNEQFF
CDR3 DNA: TGCGCCAGCAGCTTGGGACTAGCGGGGAGGAATGAGCAGTTCTTC

J gene: TRBJ2-3
V gene: TRBV3-1
clone size: few
D gene: -
CDR3 protein: CASSQSAKTQYF
CDR3 DNA: TGTGCCAGCAGCCAGTCGGCGAAAACGCAGTATTTT

J gene: TRBJ2-7
V gene: TRBV6-1
clone size: few
D gene: -
CDR3 protein: CASSEGLAYEQYF
CDR3 DNA: TGTGCCAGCAGTGAAGGCCTTGCCTACGAGCAGTACTTC

J gene: TRBJ2-7
V gene: TRBV27
clone size: -
D gene: -
CDR3 protein: CASSFGDTYEQYF
CDR3 DNA: TGTGCCAGCAGTTTCGGGGATACCTACGAGCAGTACTTC

J gene: TRBJ2-1
V gene: TRBV9
clone size: -
D gene: TRBD2
CDR3 protein: CASSVEWTSGGIYNEQFF
CDR3 DNA: TGTGCCAGCAGCGTAGAATGGACTAGCGGGGGAATCTACAATGAGCAGTTCTTC

J gene: TRBJ1-1
V gene: TRBV29-1
clone size: few
D gene: TRBD1
CDR3 protein: CSAWTGNTEAFF
CDR3 DNA: TGCAGCGCCTGGACAGGGAACACTGAAGCTTTCTTT

J gene: TRBJ2-4
V gene: TRBV20-1
clone size: -
D gene: -
CDR3 protein: CSALGGLGNIQYF
CDR3 DNA: TGCAGTGCTCTGGGGGGCCTGGGGAACATTCAGTACTTC

J gene: TRBJ2-2
V gene: TRBV20-1
clone size: few
D gene: -
CDR3 protein: CSARDQGASLRGGTRELFF
CDR3 DNA: TGCAGTGCTAGAGATCAGGGGGCCTCGCTTAGGGGGGGCACCAGGGAGCTGTTTTTT

J gene: TRBJ2-7
V gene: TRBV20-1
clone size: -
D gene: -
CDR3 protein: CSARARGSYEQYF
CDR3 DNA: TGCAGTGCTAGAGCCAGGGGCTCTTACGAGCAGTACTTC

J gene: TRBJ1-1
V gene: TRBV6-1
clone size: few
D gene: -
CDR3 protein: CASRSPPPNTEAFF
CDR3 DNA: TGTGCCAGCAGATCACCACCTCCGAACACTGAAGCTTTCTTT

J gene: TRBJ2-1
V gene: TRBV24-1
clone size: -
D gene: -
CDR3 protein: CATRPTSDNEQFF
CDR3 DNA: TGTGCCACCAGGCCGACAAGCGACAATGAGCAGTTCTTC

J gene: TRBJ2-7
V gene: TRBV14
clone size: -
D gene: -
CDR3 protein: CASSSVAKGEQYF
CDR3 DNA: TGTGCCAGCAGCTCGGTGGCGAAGGGCGAGCAGTACTTC

J gene: TRBJ1-1
V gene: TRBV28
clone size: few
D gene: -
CDR3 protein: CASSSTLNTEAFF
CDR3 DNA: TGTGCCAGCAGTTCCACTTTGAACACTGAAGCTTTCTTT

J gene: TRBJ2-1
V gene: TRBV4-2
clone size: once
D gene: TRBD2
CDR3 protein: CASSQDPRLARYNEQFF
CDR3 DNA: TGTGCCAGCAGCCAAGATCCCCGACTAGCCCGTTACAATGAGCAGTTCTTC

J gene: TRBJ2-7
V gene: TRBV4-1
clone size: few
D gene: TRBD2
CDR3 protein: CASSQDDSGGSYEQYF
CDR3 DNA: TGCGCCAGCAGCCAAGATGATAGCGGGGGGTCCTACGAGCAGTACTTC

J gene: TRBJ2-7
V gene: TRBV15
clone size: few
D gene: -
CDR3 protein: CATSEGRTYEQYF
CDR3 DNA: TGTGCCACTAGCGAGGGCAGGACCTACGAGCAGTACTTC

J gene: TRBJ2-1
V gene: TRBV27
clone size: few
D gene: -
CDR3 protein: CASSPRAGVNEQFF
CDR3 DNA: TGTGCCAGCAGTCCGCGCGCAGGGGTGAATGAGCAGTTCTTC

J gene: TRBJ2-5
V gene: TRBV11-2
clone size: few
D gene: -
CDR3 protein: CASSLQGLAETQYF
CDR3 DNA: TGTGCCAGCAGCTTGCAGGGGCTGGCAGAGACCCAGTACTTC

J gene: TRBJ2-1
V gene: TRBV20-1
clone size: once
D gene: TRBD2
CDR3 protein: CSCSGETSYNEQFF
CDR3 DNA: TGCAGTTGTAGCGGGGAGACCTCCTACAATGAGCAGTTCTTC

J gene: TRBJ2-5
V gene: TRBV29-1
clone size: -
D gene: -
CDR3 protein: CSVEDDREVETQYF
CDR3 DNA: TGCAGCGTTGAAGATGACAGGGAGGTAGAGACCCAGTACTTC

J gene: TRBJ2-2
V gene: TRBV9
clone size: few
D gene: TRBD1
CDR3 protein: CASSVGTGMNTGELFF
CDR3 DNA: TGTGCCAGCAGCGTAGGGACAGGAATGAACACCGGGGAGCTGTTTTTT

J gene: TRBJ2-1
V gene: TRBV13
clone size: -
D gene: -
CDR3 protein: CASSQTRGPPSGEQFF
CDR3 DNA: TGTGCCAGCAGCCAGACTCGAGGGCCTCCGTCGGGTGAGCAGTTCTTC

J gene: TRBJ2-2
V gene: TRBV4-1
clone size: few
D gene: -
CDR3 protein: CASSQGHAGGELFF
CDR3 DNA: TGCGCCAGCAGCCAGGGCCATGCGGGCGGGGAGCTGTTTTTT

J gene: TRBJ1-1
V gene: TRBV29-1
clone size: few
D gene: -
CDR3 protein: CSVDRVTGNTEAFF
CDR3 DNA: TGCAGCGTTGATAGGGTTACTGGGAACACTGAAGCTTTCTTT

J gene: TRBJ2-3
V gene: TRBV10-3
clone size: once
D gene: TRBD2
CDR3 protein: CAISGALRESTDTQYF
CDR3 DNA: TGTGCCATCAGTGGGGCTTTGCGGGAGAGCACAGATACGCAGTATTTT

J gene: TRBJ1-2
V gene: TRBV7-9
clone size: few
D gene: -
CDR3 protein: CASASGNYGYTF
CDR3 DNA: TGTGCCAGCGCCTCGGGGAACTATGGCTACACCTTC

J gene: TRBJ2-7
V gene: TRBV6-5
clone size: few
D gene: -
CDR3 protein: CATSLGTLAHF
CDR3 DNA: TGTGCCACCTCATTAGGAACTCTGGCGCACTTC

J gene: TRBJ2-3
V gene: TRBV7-9
clone size: -
D gene: TRBD1
CDR3 protein: CGSRGPADTQYF
CDR3 DNA: TGTGGGAGCAGGGGGCCGGCAGATACGCAGTATTTT

J gene: TRBJ1-6
V gene: TRBV27
clone size: -
D gene: -
CDR3 protein: CASSPRGGNGSPLHF
CDR3 DNA: TGTGCCAGCAGTCCGCGGGGGGGGAACGGTTCACCCCTCCACTTT

J gene: TRBJ2-7
V gene: TRBV14
clone size: few
D gene: -
CDR3 protein: CASSHYRDEQYF
CDR3 DNA: TGTGCCAGCAGCCACTACAGGGACGAGCAGTACTTC

J gene: TRBJ2-1
V gene: TRBV11-2
clone size: -
D gene: -
CDR3 protein: CASSFRSGVVPGYNEQFF
CDR3 DNA: TGTGCCAGCAGCTTTAGGTCGGGGGTTGTACCTGGGTACAATGAGCAGTTCTTC

J gene: TRBJ2-2
V gene: TRBV4-1
clone size: few
D gene: -
CDR3 protein: CASSQDLQATYTGELFF
CDR3 DNA: TGCGCCAGCAGCCAAGATCTCCAGGCGACGTACACCGGGGAGCTGTTTTTT

J gene: TRBJ2-6
V gene: TRBV9
clone size: -
D gene: -
CDR3 protein: CASSGARESAGANVLTF
CDR3 DNA: TGTGCCAGCAGCGGGGCCAGGGAATCGGCTGGGGCCAACGTCCTGACTTTC

J gene: TRBJ2-3
V gene: TRBV15
clone size: -
D gene: -
CDR3 protein: CATAMRYGGSGTIFITDTQYF
CDR3 DNA: TGTGCCACCGCAATGCGATATGGGGGTAGCGGCACGATTTTTATCACAGATACGCAGTATTTT